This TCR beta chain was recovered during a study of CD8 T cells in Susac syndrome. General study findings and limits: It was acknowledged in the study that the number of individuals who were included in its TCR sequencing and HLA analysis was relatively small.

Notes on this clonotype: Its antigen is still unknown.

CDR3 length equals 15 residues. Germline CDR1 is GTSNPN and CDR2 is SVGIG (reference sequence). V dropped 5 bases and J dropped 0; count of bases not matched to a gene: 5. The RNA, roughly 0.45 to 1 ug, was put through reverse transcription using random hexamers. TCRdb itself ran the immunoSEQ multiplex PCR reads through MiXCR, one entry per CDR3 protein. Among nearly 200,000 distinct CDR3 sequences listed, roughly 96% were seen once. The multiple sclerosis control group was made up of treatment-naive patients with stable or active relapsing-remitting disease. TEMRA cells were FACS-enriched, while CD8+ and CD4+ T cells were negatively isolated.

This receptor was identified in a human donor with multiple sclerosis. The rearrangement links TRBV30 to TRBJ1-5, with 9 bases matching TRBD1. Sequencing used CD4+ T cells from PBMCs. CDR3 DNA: TGTGCCTGGGACAGGGGGAGTTATAGCAATCAGCCCCAGCATTTT. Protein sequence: CAWDRGSYSNQPQHF.